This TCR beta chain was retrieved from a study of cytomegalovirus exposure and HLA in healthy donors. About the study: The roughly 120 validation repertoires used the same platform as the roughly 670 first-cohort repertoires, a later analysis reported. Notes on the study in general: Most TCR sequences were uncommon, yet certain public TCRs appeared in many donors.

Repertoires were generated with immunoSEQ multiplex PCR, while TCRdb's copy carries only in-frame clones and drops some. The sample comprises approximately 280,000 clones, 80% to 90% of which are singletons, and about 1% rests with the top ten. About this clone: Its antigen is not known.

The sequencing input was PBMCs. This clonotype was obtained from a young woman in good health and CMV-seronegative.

The CDR3: CASKMPGQTLTGELFF. CDR3 DNA: TGTGCCAGCAAGATGCCGGGACAGACTTTAACCGGGGAGCTGTTTTTT. The J gene is TRBJ2-2, the V gene TRBV2, with 7 positions matching TRBD1. Germline assignment: CDR1 SNHLY and CDR2 FYNNEI. J gave up 5 bases and V 7 bases, and 13 bases lay outside the gene matches. The CDR3 spans 16 residues.